These 26 T cell receptor beta chains were all obtained from the same sample, sequenced in a study of beta chain features in type 1 diabetes. As every portion of the isolated RNA was reverse transcribed, the sequencing read expressed TCRB transcripts. Data came from immunoSEQ multiplex PCR; TCRdb stores just in-frame clones and leaves some out. The data show hundreds of thousands of clones, roughly 12% seen once. Sequenced: naive CD4+ T cells from blood. The receptors come from a man younger than 35 in good health.

This clone has a handful of counts. The genes are TRBV7-8 and TRBJ2-5, with D perhaps TRBD2 (6 bases). Germline values: CDR1 SGHVS, CDR2 FQNEAQ. The ends were cut back, 6 bases at V and 5 bases at J, with 16 bases in the middle. CDR3 size: 14 residues. In DNA, the CDR3 is TGTGCCAGCAGGCCAAGCGGGCCCGGGGAGACCCAGTACTTC. Protein product: CASRPSGPGETQYF.

As concerns this clone: Other DNA variants within this sample encode the same CDR3. This chain joins TRBV28 and TRBJ1-5; D not resolved. The germline V and J ends were trimmed by 1 base and 3 bases, with 7 bases remaining between them. The CDR3 contains 14 residues. Germline assignment: CDR1 MDHEN and CDR2 SYDVKM. CDR3 sequence (DNA): TGTGCCAGCAGTTTATACACCTCCAATCAGCCCCAGCATTTT. Translating it yields CASSLYTSNQPQHF. The full variable domain, completed using reference TRBV28 and TRBJ1-5, is DVKVTQSSRYLVKRTGEKVFLECVQDMDHENMFWYRQDPGLGLRLIYFSYDVKMKEKGDIPEGYSVSREKKERFSLILESASTNQTSMYLCASSLYTSNQPQHFGDGTRLSIL.

This clone was seen more than once but under ten times. V gene TRBV5-1 combines with J gene TRBJ2-1; D gene ambiguous. Per the germline V gene, CDR1 is SGHRS and CDR2 is YFSETQ. This CDR3 comprises 14 residues. The germline V and J ends were trimmed by 0 bases and 10 bases, with 14 bases remaining between them. CDR3 protein: CASSLAVGVWEQFF. The CDR3, as DNA: TGCGCCAGCAGCTTGGCTGTCGGTGTTTGGGAGCAGTTCTTC.

The sample holds many counts of this clone. The rearrangement links TRBV18 to TRBJ2-1; no reliable D call. CDR1 KGHSH and CDR2 LQKENI come from the germline V gene. The CDR3 loop spans 12 amino acids. The V end lost 3 bases, the J end lost 7 bases, and 7 bases lay between the germline ends. This CDR3 reads CASSPKRNEQFF. CDR3 in DNA: TGTGCCAGCTCACCGAAACGGAATGAGCAGTTCTTC.

V and J are TRBV6-5 and TRBJ1-6; TRBD1 aligns across 8 bases. V dropped 5 bases and J dropped 7; count of bases not matched to a gene: 4. Germline V lookup: CDR1 MNHEY, CDR2 SVGAGI. The CDR3 loop spans 14 amino acids. The CDR3 nucleotides are TGTGCCAGCAGTAACAACAGGGGGAATTCACCCCTCCACTTT. Translating it yields CASSNNRGNSPLHF.

The chain has TRBV10-3 and TRBJ1-4; 11 bases match TRBD1. The CDR3 loop spans 17 amino acids. J lost 5 bases, V lost 6 bases, and 11 bases had no gene match. Germline assignment: CDR1 ENHRY and CDR2 SYGVKD. The CDR3 nucleotides read TGTGCCATCAGCAACATGAGGACAGGGGGCAGAAATGAAAAACTGTTTTTT. Residues: CAISNMRTGGRNEKLFF.

This clone has more than one count but fewer than ten. The chain joins TRBV6-5 to TRBJ2-2, with a weak D call TRBD2 (6 bases). The CDR3 has 16 amino acids. V shed 0 bases and J shed 6 bases, with 14 bases lying between them. The germline V gene has CDR1 MNHEY and CDR2 SVGAGI. CDR3 loop: CASSYSRGGWAGELFF. CDR3 DNA: TGTGCCAGCAGTTACTCGAGGGGAGGTTGGGCCGGGGAGCTGTTTTTT.

The sample holds a few counts of this clone. Without the conserved terminal phenylalanine or tryptophan, this CDR3 likely stems from a read error. The DNA is omitted, as the CDR3 cannot be located on it reliably, and the CDR3 follows TCRdb's listing. The V call is TRBV9, the J call TRBJ2-7; the table names TRBD2, a call not compared with the DNA. Per the germline V gene, CDR1 is SGDLS and CDR2 is YYNGEE. The CDR3 spans 8 residues, counting both ends. CDR3 amino acids: CASSARSS.

This clone was seen more than once but under ten times. V is TRBV15 and J is TRBJ2-1, with TRBD2 matching 7 bases. Germline CDR1 LNHNV, CDR2 YYDKDF (reference sequence). Unmatched junction bases numbered 8, after V lost 0 bases and J lost 3 bases. CDR3 length equals 17 residues. The CDR3 DNA follows: TGTGCCACCAGCAGAGATCTGGGGGGGTTTTTCTACAATGAGCAGTTCTTC. Residues: CATSRDLGGFFYNEQFF.

The rearrangement uses TRBV4-2 and TRBJ2-3; tentatively, D is TRBD2 (6 bases). V was cut by 0 bases and J by 0 bases, with 10 bases left in between. Germline V lookup: CDR1 LGHNA, CDR2 YNFKEQ. The CDR3 is 16 residues long. CDR3 bases: TGTGCCAGCAGCCAAGAAGTGGCGGGGAGCACAGATACGCAGTATTTT. Translated, it gives CASSQEVAGSTDTQYF.

The gene calls are TRBV28 and TRBJ2-1, with 9 positions matching TRBD2. Germline CDR1 and CDR2: MDHEN and SYDVKM. The V and J ends lost 2 bases and 4 bases, in that order; junction bases with no gene match: 6. The length of the CDR3 is 16 residues. CDR3 residues: CASSLTGGGAYNEQFF. Written as DNA, the CDR3 is TGTGCCAGCAGTTTAACCGGCGGGGGGGCGTACAATGAGCAGTTCTTC. Based on the CDR3 plus reference TRBV28 and TRBJ2-1, the full variable domain is DVKVTQSSRYLVKRTGEKVFLECVQDMDHENMFWYRQDPGLGLRLIYFSYDVKMKEKGDIPEGYSVSREKKERFSLILESASTNQTSMYLCASSLTGGGAYNEQFFGPGTRLTVL.

This chain joins TRBV15 and TRBJ1-6; D uncertain. Trimming stripped 0 bases from V and 6 bases from J, with 12 bases between. The CDR3 has 16 amino acids. Germline CDR1 reads LNHNV; CDR2 reads YYDKDF (reference sequence). The CDR3 loop reads CATSRDSSVLNSPLHF. Here the CDR3 DNA reads TGTGCCACCAGCAGAGATTCGTCCGTACTTAATTCACCCCTCCACTTT.

This clone showed up just a few times. The V gene is TRBV28, the J gene TRBJ1-1; a possible D gene is TRBD1 (6 bases). The CDR3 loop spans 14 amino acids. V dropped 6 bases and J dropped 2 bases, with 13 bases sitting between them. Germline V gives CDR1 MDHEN, CDR2 SYDVKM. The CDR3 sequence: CASRSGTPNTEAFF. The DNA of the CDR3 is TGTGCCAGCAGATCAGGGACACCTAACACTGAAGCTTTCTTT.

The sample holds many counts of this clone. This sequence joins TRBV18 and TRBJ2-3; no clear D gene. V was trimmed by 5 bases and J by 5 bases, leaving 5 bases between them. Per the germline V gene, CDR1 is KGHSH and CDR2 is LQKENI. The CDR3 loop spans 11 amino acids. In DNA, the CDR3 is TGTGCCAGCTCATATCTAGATACGCAGTATTTT. Translation gives CASSYLDTQYF.

This clone was seen more than once but under ten times. The CDR3 loop reads CASSQVTGTGAYLVNYGYTF. CDR3 coding DNA: TGCGCCAGCAGCCAAGTTACGGGGACAGGGGCCTACTTGGTCAACTATGGCTACACCTTC. The chain uses TRBV4-3 and TRBJ1-2, with TRBD1 matching over 10 bases. From germline, CDR1 is LGHNA and CDR2 YSLEER. The CDR3 contains 20 residues. V gave up 1 base and J gave up 2 bases; unmatched junction bases: 16.

This clone showed up just a few times. J is TRBJ2-2 and V is TRBV28; no firm D call. This CDR3 comprises 14 residues. Germline loops: CDR1 MDHEN, CDR2 SYDVKM. V was clipped by 3 bases and J by 2 bases, with 7 bases between them. For the CDR3, the DNA is TGTGCCAGCAGTTTCTACCGCAACACCGGGGAGCTGTTTTTT. Encoded protein: CASSFYRNTGELFF.

In its sample, this clone was seen a few times. The chain uses TRBV19 and TRBJ2-4; TRBD2 might be the D (7 bases). The CDR3 loop spans 14 amino acids. Germline V lookup: CDR1 LNHDA, CDR2 SQIVND (reference sequence). The ends were cut back, 3 bases at V and 8 bases at J, with 14 bases in the middle. The CDR3 loop is CASSMGGTLDIQYF. In DNA form, the CDR3 reads TGTGCCAGTAGTATGGGAGGGACACTGGACATTCAGTACTTC.

This clone occurred a few times. This chain joins TRBV20-1 and TRBJ2-3, with D unclear. The germline V gene has CDR1 DFQATT and CDR2 SNEGSKA (reference sequence). CDR3 length equals 11 residues. Trimming left V 4 bases short and J 0 bases short, with 2 bases between. The CDR3 loop reads CSATSTDTQYF. The CDR3 bases are TGCAGTGCTACTAGCACAGATACGCAGTATTTT.

Remarks on this clone: The same CDR3 arises from other DNA sequences in this sample as well. CDR3 DNA sequence: TGTGCCAGCAGCTTAGTTCAGAAGAACACTGAAGCTTTCTTT. It yields the protein CASSLVQKNTEAFF. This rearrangement joins TRBV7-2 to TRBJ1-1, with D uncertain. Trimming left V 1 base short and J 1 base short, with 7 bases between. Germline V gene sequence: CDR1 SGHTA, CDR2 FQGNSA. This CDR3 is built from 14 residues.

The chain combines TRBV7-2 with TRBJ2-5; D may be TRBD2 (5 bases). This CDR3 is 15 amino acids long. The V end was cut by 3 bases, the J end by 0 bases, with 11 bases between. CDR1 SGHTA and CDR2 FQGNSA come from the germline V gene. The DNA of the CDR3 is TGTGCCAGCAGCTTTTTCGGGATAAACCAAGAGACCCAGTACTTC. Amino acid sequence: CASSFFGINQETQYF. The full variable domain, completed using reference TRBV7-2 and TRBJ2-5, is GAGVSQSPSNKVTEKGKDVELRCDPISGHTALYWYRQSLGQGLEFLIYFQGNSAPDKSGLPSDRFSAERTGGSVSTLTIQRTQQEDSAVYLCASSFFGINQETQYFGPGTRLLVL.

This chain joins TRBV7-2 and TRBJ1-2; no clear D. The germline V gene encodes CDR1 SGHTA and CDR2 FQGNSA. V gave up 5 bases and J gave up 0 bases, with 7 bases separating them. The CDR3 is made up of 13 amino acids. CDR3: CASSPTPNYGYTF. In DNA, the CDR3 is TGTGCCAGCAGCCCGACACCTAACTATGGCTACACCTTC.

The CDR3 DNA follows: TGCGCCAGCAGCCTCCGGTGGACAGGATTCTACGAGCAGTACTTC. This codes for CASSLRWTGFYEQYF. The chain recombines TRBV5-1 with TRBJ2-7, with 7 positions matching TRBD1. The CDR3 covers 15 residues. The V and J ends lost 4 bases and 3 bases, in that order; junction bases with no gene match: 10. Per germline, CDR1 SGHRS and CDR2 YFSETQ.

In this sample, this clone turned up a few times. Here the CDR3 reads CASRIGITDTEAFF. DNA of the CDR3: TGTGCCAGCAGGATCGGGATTACGGACACTGAAGCTTTCTTT. This sequence joins TRBV4-2 and TRBJ1-1; D remains unclear. This CDR3 has 14 amino acids. CDR1 and CDR2 from the germline V gene are LGHNA and YNFKEQ. V lost 6 bases and J 3 bases, leaving 14 bases between the germline ends.

V usage is TRBV5-1 and J usage is TRBJ2-3, with 8 bases fitting TRBD2. V dropped 0 bases and J dropped 1; count of bases not matched to a gene: 7. This CDR3 contains 17 residues. Germline V gene sequence: CDR1 SGHRS, CDR2 YFSETQ. This chain's CDR3 is CASSLEGRAGGTDTQYF. CDR3 sequence (DNA): TGCGCCAGCAGCTTGGAGGGGCGAGCGGGGGGCACAGATACGCAGTATTTT.

This clone was observed a few times. The chain combines TRBV30 with TRBJ1-6, with D uncertain. The germline V and J ends were trimmed by 0 bases and 0 bases, with 12 bases remaining between them. The CDR3 totals 17 residues. CDR1 and CDR2 from the germline V gene are GTSNPN and SVGIG (reference sequence). CDR3 DNA: TGTGCCTGGAGTGTAAACGTCTTGAGCTCCTATAATTCACCCCTCCACTTT. This sequence encodes CAWSVNVLSSYNSPLHF. The variable domain in full, with the rest retrieved from reference TRBV30 and TRBJ1-6, is SQTIHQWPATLVQPVGSPLSLECTVEGTSNPNLYWYRQAAGRGLQLLFYSVGIGQISSEVPQNLSASRPQDRQFILSSKKLLLSDSGFYLCAWSVNVLSSYNSPLHFGNGTRLTVT.

The chain combines TRBV30 with TRBJ1-1, with 8 bases lining up with TRBD1. The J segment lost 3 bases and the V segment lost 3 bases, leaving 3 bases of the junction unmatched. Germline V gene sequence: CDR1 GTSNPN, CDR2 SVGIG (reference sequence). CDR3 length: 13 residues. The CDR3 bases are TGTGCCTGGAGCTCACAGGGGGACACTGAAGCTTTCTTT. Translated: CAWSSQGDTEAFF.